The T cell receptor (beta chain) described here comes from a study of shared clonotypes between healthy human individuals (dated by TCRdb to about 2020). For the wider study: A few men and two women, aged 18 to 49 years, made up the cohort. For each donor, three plates each were used for CD4 naive and CD4 memory, two plates were used for CD8 naive, and one plate was used for CD8 memory. Each donor's leukapheresis produced roughly between roughly 0.85 and 9.5 billion PBMCs. The study deeply sequenced blood TCR repertoires of about 5 healthy adults to estimate repertoire size and the extent of clonotype sharing between individuals. To increase sequencing depth and limit assay-specific biases, different laboratories used diverse techniques to prepare libraries and sequence TCR repertoires. Overall results and qualifications from the work: Only blood was sampled, and tissue TCR repertoires likely differ from those in blood. The small number of donors limited the genetic and exposure-history diversity represented. Incomplete sequencing was indicated by rarefaction of sorted-subset datasets, despite the large sequencing depth. When a handful of donors were compared, the shared fraction of clonotypes was approximately 5% for naive CD4, roughly 3.3% for naive CD8, about 2.5% for memory CD4, and around 0.37% for memory CD8. Compared with non-shared clonotypes, the clonotypes found in all four sorted-subset donors had higher generation probabilities. Naive subsets generally had larger estimated clonotype richness than memory subsets. Pairwise subsampling led to the expectation that sequencing depth would affect the degree of clonotype sharing among donors.

The donors were healthy, HIV-negative adults who had no recently reported acute infections or vaccinations. Only Caucasian adults living in Nashville, Tennessee, USA were represented among the donors. CD4+ T cells were enriched by magnetic negative selection, after which naive cells were positively selected on CD45RA and the negative fraction was taken as the memory subset. After blood collection by leukapheresis, PBMCs were isolated using Ficoll-Histopaque density gradient centrifugation and then cryopreserved in the vapor phase of liquid nitrogen. Purity and quantity of every magnetically sorted T cell population were checked by analytical flow cytometry. Genomic DNA was isolated from each sorted fraction and quantified by UV absorbance on a Nanodrop 2000c. Reading the germline V gene (reference sequence) gives CDR1 LNHDA and CDR2 SQIVND. Relative to germline, V is missing 3 bases and J is missing 2 bases, with 4 bases of the junction outside any gene match. Including the terminal cysteine and phenylalanine, the CDR3 comprises 14 residues. Just CDR3 DNA is preserved here, 42 bases in frame from base 1.

Using the deep immunoSEQ assay, TCR CDR3 regions were amplified from genomic DNA by multiplex PCR. Extracted genomic DNA from each cell subset was distributed evenly across all wells of several immunoSEQ 96-well plates, and each plate was treated as a replicate. For sorted subsets, about 200 ng genomic DNA, equal to 30,000 to 35,000 T cell genomes, was loaded into each replicate PCR. The purified libraries were quantified using a Qubit 3.0 fluorometer, sized with a Bioanalyzer 2100, and then quantified again using the KAPA Library Quantification kit. Every immunoSEQ 96-well plate was sequenced on a dedicated single-read 150-cycle Illumina NextSeq 550 flow cell. For the original study's pipeline: Because only junctional sequences without quality scores were contained in the immunoSEQ output, filtering matching that applied to full-length reads could not be performed. To assign V/J genes and CDR3, sequences were annotated using PyIR, a Python wrapper for IgBLAST v1.9, with IMGT germline references. Reads with weak V/J assignments (E-value above 1e-6), missing CDR3, stop codons, out-of-frame junctions, or ambiguous translated residues were removed. V3J clonotypes were defined as sequences sharing the same inferred V gene, J gene, and CDR3 amino acid sequence. Percentage overlap between repertoires was calculated by dividing the number of shared unique clonotypes by the size of the smaller repertoire. RTK rarefaction, the Chao1 estimator, and Recon v2.1 estimates of unobserved clonotypes were used to assess repertoire richness. OLGA was used to compute generation probabilities for all TCRbeta clonotypes that the gDNA method yielded from four donors. Held by TCRdb, this immuneACCESS table contains in-frame sequences only and omits some clones. Under half of the omission traces to an unresolved V gene where checked; the cause of the rest is unknown. V and J calls and clone size follow that table, whereas D and trimming were derived from the DNA. This sample lists about 2.4 million clones; approximately 93% were detected once. Of the sample, 0.35% to 0.45% is held by the ten largest clones.

As concerns this clone: Its antigen has not been determined. The sample holds no much larger clone one base away, and base qualities are not on file.

Sequences were obtained from naive CD4+ T cells from PBMCs. This specimen's cell subset or site label, per the study, means: CD45RA+ positively selected. The V gene is TRBV19 and the J gene is TRBJ2-7; TRBD2 fits 7 bases in the junction. The receptor was derived from a young man in good health. Some clones in this sample may be carry-over from other donors' samples. This receptor carries the CDR3 CASSIAGVAYEQYF. The nucleotide sequence is given as TGTGCCAGTAGTATTGCGGGGGTGGCCTACGAGCAGTACTTC.